What follows are 19 T cell receptor beta chains derived from one specimen sequenced in a study of response to subunit inactivated influenza vaccine (dated by TCRdb to the late 2010s). Library preparation used RT-PCR. TCRdb names Illumina HiSeq 2500 as the instrument used. TCRdb reworked the public reads: Q25 trimming with fastp, MiXCR clone assembly, productive beta chains retained. Here each entry gathers all rows of one CDR3 protein and keeps the most common genes and DNA. This sample comprises 500,000 to 550,000 distinct CDR3 sequences, around 7.9% of them detected only once. The ten largest clones take up about 12% of the sample. The source was PBMCs from blood, collected about 23 months after vaccination. The receptors here all came from a man in his fifties or sixties who received an inactivated influenza vaccine. Donor details come from another sample of the same person, matched by shared clones.

In this sample, this clonotype turned up a few times. The chain uses TRBV20-1 and TRBJ2-1; TRBD2 matches at 7 bases. Germline-derived CDR1 and CDR2 are DFQATT and SNEGSKA (reference sequence). This CDR3 has 13 residues. V dropped 7 bases and J dropped 3; count of bases not matched to a gene: 6. The DNA for the CDR3 is TGCAGTGTTCCTAGCGGATTCTACAATGAGCAGTTCTTC. This codes for CSVPSGFYNEQFF.

This clonotype has at least ten counts. The chain joins TRBV20-1 to TRBJ2-2; 7 bases are shared with TRBD1. Germline assignment: CDR1 DFQATT and CDR2 SNEGSKA (reference sequence). V lost 3 bases to trimming and J lost 7 bases; unmatched junction nucleotides: 23. The CDR3 totals 19 residues. Written as DNA, the CDR3 is TGCAGTGCTAGCCTACTCTCCGGACAGGCGATTTTGCCTAACGGGGAGCTGTTTTTT. Amino acid sequence: CSASLLSGQAILPNGELFF.

This sequence joins TRBV7-7 and TRBJ2-2; 9 positions match TRBD2. J was trimmed by 8 bases and V by 4 bases; bases with no gene match: 8. The CDR3 runs 15 residues. CDR1 and CDR2 from the germline V gene are SSHAT and FNYEAQ (reference sequence). The CDR3 is CASSSGLAPGGELFF. The CDR3 DNA is TGTGCCAGCAGCTCCGGACTAGCGCCTGGTGGGGAGCTGTTTTTT. Full variable domain (missing parts from reference TRBV7-7 and TRBJ2-2): GAGVSQSPRYKVTKRGQDVTLRCDPISSHATLYWYQQALGQGPEFLTYFNYEAQPDKSGLPSDRFSAERPEGSISTLTIQRTEQRDSAMYRCASSSGLAPGGELFFGEGSRLTVL.

The V gene is TRBV11-2, the J gene TRBJ1-1; no reliable D call. V lost 2 bases, J lost 1 base, and 14 bases lay in between. The CDR3 is 16 amino acids. Germline lookup yields CDR1 SGHAT and CDR2 FQNNGV. The CDR3 DNA reads as TGTGCCAGCAGCTTAATGGCTACCTTCGGGAACACTGAAGCTTTCTTT. Amino acids: CASSLMATFGNTEAFF.

Concerning this clonotype: A read error is possible here, since a much larger clone lies one base away. The CDR3 is CASSYSGESQYF. For the CDR3, the DNA is TGTGCCAGCAGTTACTCGGGGGAGTCCCAGTACTTC. V is TRBV6-6 and J is TRBJ2-5; either TRBD1 or TRBD2 may fit D (5 bases each). Germline assignment: CDR1 MNHNY and CDR2 SVGAGI (reference sequence). V was clipped by 0 bases and J by 9 bases, with 8 bases between them. The CDR3 sequence is 12 residues long.

This chain uses TRBV5-1 with TRBJ2-2, with TRBD2 matching 12 bases. In germline, CDR1 is SGHRS, CDR2 YFSETQ. With V trimmed by 2 bases and J by 4 bases, 9 bases remained unmatched. This CDR3 has 18 residues. In DNA, the CDR3 is TGCGCCAGCAGCTTCAGTACTAGCGGGGGGATCGGCACCGGGGAGCTGTTTTTT. The encoded protein is CASSFSTSGGIGTGELFF. The full variable domain, completed using reference TRBV5-1 and TRBJ2-2, is KAGVTQTPRYLIKTRGQQVTLSCSPISGHRSVSWYQQTPGQGLQFLFEYFSETQRNKGNFPGRFSGRQFSNSRSEMNVSTLELGDSALYLCASSFSTSGGIGTGELFFGEGSRLTVL.

V and J are TRBV24-1 and TRBJ2-7; 12 bases are a match to TRBD2. Germline V gene lookup returns CDR1 KGHDR and CDR2 SFDVKD. V dropped 0 bases and J dropped 1; count of bases not matched to a gene: 9. The CDR3 totals 19 residues. The CDR3 reads CATSDLASTTSGGSYEQYF. CDR3 bases: TGTGCCACCAGTGATTTGGCCAGTACGACTAGCGGGGGTTCCTACGAGCAGTACTTC.

This clonotype was picked up a small number of times. The J gene is TRBJ2-3, the V gene TRBV9, with 8 bases fitting TRBD2. The germline CDR1 and CDR2 sequences are SGDLS and YYNGEE. The CDR3 is 16 residues long. V was pared by 3 bases and J by 0 bases, with 6 bases of the junction left unmatched. The CDR3 nucleotides read TGTGCCAGCAGCGCGGGAGGGGGACCTAGCACAGATACGCAGTATTTT. It yields the protein CASSAGGGPSTDTQYF.

This clonotype occurred a few times. The chain has TRBV9 and TRBJ2-6; a possible D gene is TRBD2 (5 bases). V gave up 3 bases and J gave up 0 bases, with 10 bases separating them. The CDR3 runs to 16 residues. Germline assignment: CDR1 SGDLS and CDR2 YYNGEE. The DNA of the CDR3 is TGTGCCAGCAGCGCGACACGGGACTCTGGGGCCAACGTCCTGACTTTC. Protein product: CASSATRDSGANVLTF.

This chain links TRBV20-1 with TRBJ2-3; maybe TRBD2 (6 bases). The CDR3 is 14 residues long. V shed 3 bases and J shed 2 bases, with 12 bases lying between them. The germline V gene has CDR1 DFQATT and CDR2 SNEGSKA (reference sequence). The CDR3 nucleotides are TGCAGTGCTAGCGCGGCGGGATTCACAGATACGCAGTATTTT. It encodes CSASAAGFTDTQYF.

The chain is built from TRBV24-1 and TRBJ2-4, with D perhaps matching TRBD2 (6 bases). The germline V gene encodes CDR1 KGHDR and CDR2 SFDVKD. The CDR3 extends over 12 amino acids. V lost 9 bases, J lost 7 bases, and 12 bases lay in between. CDR3 residues: CATGSEGNIQYF. CDR3 nucleotide sequence: TGTGCCACCGGCTCGGAGGGGAACATTCAGTACTTC.

This clonotype occurred a few times. DNA for the CDR3: TGCGCCAGCAGACTAGCTCCCAATGAGCAGTTCTTC. Translation gives CASRLAPNEQFF. The chain is built from TRBV5-1 and TRBJ2-1; tentative D call: TRBD2 (6 bases). The CDR3 loop spans 12 amino acids. Per the germline V gene, CDR1 is SGHRS and CDR2 is YFSETQ. V dropped 5 bases and J dropped 6 bases, with 9 bases sitting between them.

In its sample, this clonotype was seen many times. The V gene is TRBV28, the J gene TRBJ1-4; D not certain. This CDR3 spans 18 amino acids. Germline V gene lookup returns CDR1 MDHEN and CDR2 SYDVKM. V lost 3 bases, J lost 0 bases, and 17 bases lay in between. In nucleotides, the CDR3 is TGTGCCAGCAGTTTTAGCTGGGCACTATCAGCAACTAATGAAAAACTGTTTTTT. Translated, it gives CASSFSWALSATNEKLFF.

In this sample, this clonotype turned up many times. DNA of the CDR3: TGTGCCAGCAGCCCTCCGGCTAGCGGGACCTTGAAAGAGACCCAGTACTTC. Translating gives CASSPPASGTLKETQYF. J is TRBJ2-5 and V is TRBV7-9, with 9 bases identical to TRBD2. Per germline, CDR1 SEHNR and CDR2 FQNEAQ (reference sequence). The CDR3 sequence is 17 residues long. V lost 5 bases and J lost 3; bases outside the gene matches: 13.

This clonotype was picked up many times. CDR3 protein: CASSLAGTEQETQYF. CDR3 DNA: TGTGCCAGCAGCCTTGCCGGGACAGAGCAAGAGACCCAGTACTTC. The chain is built from TRBV12-3 or TRBV12-4 and TRBJ2-5; 7 nucleotides agree with TRBD1. J was trimmed by 2 bases and V by 6 bases; bases with no gene match: 9. The CDR3 runs to 15 residues.

This rearrangement joins TRBV29-1 to TRBJ1-5; D unclear. The V end lost 4 bases, the J end lost 6 bases, and 10 bases lay between the germline ends. The CDR3 has 12 residues. The V gene's germline CDR1 is SQVTM and CDR2 ANQGSEA. CDR3 sequence: CSVGGEGQPQHF. The CDR3 DNA reads TGCAGCGTTGGGGGTGAGGGTCAGCCCCAGCATTTT.

This clonotype was picked up a small number of times. The chain joins TRBV20-1 to TRBJ2-7; 14 nucleotides line up with TRBD2. The V segment lost 5 bases and the J segment 1 base; nucleotides outside the gene matches: 7. CDR3 length: 16 residues. From germline, CDR1 is DFQATT and CDR2 SNEGSKA (reference sequence). The CDR3 region is CSAAGTSGRASYEQYF. The CDR3 DNA follows: TGCAGTGCTGCCGGGACTAGCGGGAGAGCGTCCTACGAGCAGTACTTC.

This clonotype appeared many times. The V and J genes are TRBV4-1 and TRBJ2-5; tentatively, D is TRBD1 or TRBD2 (5 bases each). CDR3 length: 15 residues. Trimming removed 0 bases from V and 0 bases from J, with 8 bases in between. Germline V lookup: CDR1 MGHRA, CDR2 YSYEKL. The DNA for the CDR3 is TGCGCCAGCAGCCAAGATTGGGGGTACCAAGAGACCCAGTACTTC. Its protein product is CASSQDWGYQETQYF.

The genes are TRBV12-3 or TRBV12-4 and TRBJ2-6; tentative D call: TRBD2 (5 bases). The CDR3 extends over 14 amino acids. V lost 6 bases and J lost 3, with 9 bases in between. CDR3 sequence reads: CASSPRGGANVLTF. The CDR3 region has the DNA TGTGCCAGCAGCCCACGGGGTGGGGCCAACGTCCTGACTTTC.